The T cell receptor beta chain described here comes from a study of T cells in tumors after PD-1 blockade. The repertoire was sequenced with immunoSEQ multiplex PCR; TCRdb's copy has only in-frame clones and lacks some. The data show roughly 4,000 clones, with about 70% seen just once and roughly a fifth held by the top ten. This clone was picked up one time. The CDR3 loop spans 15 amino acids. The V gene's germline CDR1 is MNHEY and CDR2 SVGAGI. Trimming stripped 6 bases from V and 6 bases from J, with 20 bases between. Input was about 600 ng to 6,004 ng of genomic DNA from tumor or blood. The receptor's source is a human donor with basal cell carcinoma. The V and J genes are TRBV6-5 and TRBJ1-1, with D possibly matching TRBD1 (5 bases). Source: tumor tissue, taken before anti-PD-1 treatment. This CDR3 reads CASSHRPSLGAEAFF. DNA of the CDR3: TGTGCCAGCAGCCACAGGCCTTCTCTCGGAGCTGAAGCTTTCTTT.